The 9 T cell receptor beta chains below all came from one sample that was sequenced in a study of neurological immune-mediated disorders. TCRdb reanalysed the 5' RACE reads using MiXCR and keeps one entry per CDR3 protein. The repertoire holds 55,000 to 75,000 distinct CDR3 sequences, with under 2.5% as singletons. The specimen sequenced was PBMCs. The source of these receptors is a man in his fifties or sixties with multiple sclerosis.

This clonotype was counted at least ten times. The chain combines TRBV5-1 with TRBJ1-5; D might be TRBD1 (6 bases). Germline V gives CDR1 SGHRS, CDR2 YFSETQ. The CDR3 is 15 residues long. Deletions cut 0 bases from V and 4 bases from J, with 11 bases between. The chain's CDR3 is CASSLEGQGNQPQHF. The DNA for the CDR3 is TGCGCCAGCAGCTTGGAAGGGCAGGGGAATCAGCCCCAGCATTTT.

This clonotype was detected many times. V is TRBV5-1 and J is TRBJ2-7, with 7 bases matching TRBD1. Germline CDR1 is SGHRS and CDR2 is YFSETQ. With V trimmed by 6 bases and J by 4 bases, 7 bases remained unmatched. The length of the CDR3 is 13 residues. This CDR3 reads CASKTGDKYEQYF. CDR3 sequence (DNA): TGCGCCAGCAAAACAGGGGATAAATACGAGCAGTACTTC.

This clonotype has a handful of counts. The chain uses TRBV6-1 and TRBJ2-5; D might be TRBD2 (6 bases). The CDR3 has 14 residues. V gave up 4 bases and J gave up 2 bases, with 11 bases separating them. Germline V gene data show CDR1 as MNHNS and CDR2 as SASEGT. The DNA of the CDR3 is TGTGCCAGCAGTGGGGGACTGGTACAAGAGACCCAGTACTTC. Its translation: CASSGGLVQETQYF.

Many counts were recorded for this clonotype. This chain uses TRBV20-1 with TRBJ1-1, with 8 bases identical to TRBD1. CDR3 size: 13 residues. Germline V gene data show CDR1 as DFQATT and CDR2 as SNEGSKA (reference sequence). The V and J ends lost 4 bases and 1 base, in that order; junction bases with no gene match: 2. CDR3: CSATGQGNTEAFF. CDR3 sequence (DNA): TGCAGTGCTACCGGACAGGGGAACACTGAAGCTTTCTTT.

This clonotype was counted between two and nine times. A much larger clone differs from this one at a single base, so this may be a read error. This chain joins TRBV6-6 and TRBJ1-5, with unresolved D. In germline, CDR1 is MNHNY, CDR2 SVGAGI (reference sequence). Trimming pared 5 bases from V and 12 bases from J, leaving 14 bases between. This CDR3 has 12 amino acids. CDR3 coding DNA: TGTGCCAGCAGTCCGAGGAGTGATCACCAGCATTTT. It codes for CASSPRSDHQHF.

This clonotype showed up many times. The V and J genes are TRBV29-1 and TRBJ2-4, with D possibly TRBD1 on 6 matching bases. The CDR3 is 14 residues long. The germline V gene has CDR1 SQVTM and CDR2 ANQGSEA. V lost 6 bases and J lost 0, with 12 bases in between. The CDR3 here is CSVEDRLAKNIQYF. CDR3 DNA: TGCAGCGTGGAGGACAGACTAGCCAAAAACATTCAGTACTTC.

This clonotype was seen repeatedly, ten times or more. J is TRBJ1-2 and V is TRBV20-1; D perhaps matches TRBD1 (5 bases). This CDR3 is built from 13 residues. V lost 3 bases and J 8 bases, leaving 16 bases between the germline ends. Germline V lookup: CDR1 DFQATT, CDR2 SNEGSKA (reference sequence). CDR3 protein: CSASRDRQRGYTF. CDR3 nucleotides: TGCAGTGCTAGCCGGGACCGCCAACGCGGCTACACCTTC.

This clonotype occurred many times. The chain combines TRBV7-3 with TRBJ1-2, with D possibly TRBD1 on 6 matching bases. CDR3 length equals 14 residues. CDR1 and CDR2 (germline): SGHTA, FQGTGA. V was shortened by 2 bases and J by 11 bases, with 18 bases between the two germline ends. The CDR3 sequence: CASSLGGRGSGYTF. Written as DNA, the CDR3 is TGTGCCAGCAGCTTAGGGGGGCGAGGTTCTGGTTACACCTTC.

This clonotype showed up many times. The rearrangement uses TRBV4-1 and TRBJ1-6; a weak D match, TRBD1 (6 bases). V shed 9 bases and J shed 7 bases, with 19 bases lying between them. Germline lookup yields CDR1 MGHRA and CDR2 YSYEKL. The CDR3 runs to 15 residues. CDR3 nucleotide sequence: TGCGCCAGTGGGGTCAGGGGATCGGGGAATTCACCCCTCCACTTT. Encoded protein: CASGVRGSGNSPLHF.